Listed below are T cell receptor beta chains from one sample, sequenced in a study of blood T cells in healthy people across ages. TCRdb re-called the 5' RACE reads through MiXCR, storing one row per CDR3 protein. Of 1.5 million to 2 million distinct CDR3 sequences in the sample, around 36% were seen once. Sequencing was performed on blood. These receptors were collected from a woman aged 25 to 45 in good health. Both conserved end residues are part of each CDR3. Each record gives: V gene, D gene, J gene, clone size, CDR3 length, CDR3 DNA, CDR3 protein. D genes are given only for firm matches. Where a row states a size, it is once, few, many or the class of an expanded clone; other rows omit it.

v_gene: TRBV6-1
d_gene: TRBD1
j_gene: TRBJ2-7
abundance: NA
len: 15
CDR3nt: TGTGCCAGCAGTGAAGGGGGACAGACCCTCTACGAGCAGTACTTC
CDR3aa: CASSEGGQTLYEQYF

v_gene: TRBV5-1
d_gene: NA
j_gene: TRBJ2-3
abundance: many
len: 13
CDR3nt: TGCGCCAGCGGTAGGGGGAGCACAGATACGCAGTATTTT
CDR3aa: CASGRGSTDTQYF

v_gene: TRBV11-2
d_gene: NA
j_gene: TRBJ1-1
abundance: few
len: 11
CDR3nt: TGTGCCAGCAGCTTAGAGGGTCAAGCTTTCTTT
CDR3aa: CASSLEGQAFF

v_gene: TRBV24-1
d_gene: NA
j_gene: TRBJ2-1
abundance: NA
len: 15
CDR3nt: TGTGCCACCAGTGATTCCTCCGCCTACTACAATGAGCAGTTCTTC
CDR3aa: CATSDSSAYYNEQFF

v_gene: TRBV11-1
d_gene: TRBD2
j_gene: TRBJ2-1
abundance: many
len: 16
CDR3nt: TGTGCCAGCAGCCGGATAGCGGGAGCCCTCTACAATGAGCAGTTCTTC
CDR3aa: CASSRIAGALYNEQFF

v_gene: TRBV20-1
d_gene: NA
j_gene: TRBJ1-1
abundance: NA
len: 15
CDR3nt: TGCAGTGCGAAGGGACTCCAAGGGGGGGACACTGAAGCTTTCTTT
CDR3aa: CSAKGLQGGDTEAFF

v_gene: TRBV29-1
d_gene: NA
j_gene: TRBJ2-7
abundance: many
len: 12
CDR3nt: TGCAGCGTTGAAGATCCAGGGTCTGGGCAGTACTTC
CDR3aa: CSVEDPGSGQYF

v_gene: TRBV6-1
d_gene: NA
j_gene: TRBJ2-5
abundance: few
len: 15
CDR3nt: TGTGCCAGCAGTGAAGTAGGGACAACCCGAGAGACCCAGTACTTC
CDR3aa: CASSEVGTTRETQYF

v_gene: TRBV6-1
d_gene: TRBD1
j_gene: TRBJ2-5
abundance: NA
len: 16
CDR3nt: TGTGCCAGCACCACCTGGACAGGGGTAGGCCAAGAGACCCAGTACTTC
CDR3aa: CASTTWTGVGQETQYF

v_gene: TRBV4-1
d_gene: NA
j_gene: TRBJ2-3
abundance: many
len: 17
CDR3nt: TGCGCCAGCAGCCAAGGGGCGGTTAGCGGATACACAGATACGCAGTATTTT
CDR3aa: CASSQGAVSGYTDTQYF

v_gene: TRBV10-3
d_gene: TRBD1
j_gene: TRBJ1-1
abundance: NA
len: 15
CDR3nt: TGTGCCAGCGGACAGGCGCAGGGTATGAACACTGAAGCTTTCTTT
CDR3aa: CASGQAQGMNTEAFF

v_gene: TRBV7-8
d_gene: NA
j_gene: TRBJ1-2
abundance: few
len: 14
CDR3nt: TGTGCCAGCAGCTTAGCATACAGTCCCTATGGCTACACCTTC
CDR3aa: CASSLAYSPYGYTF

v_gene: TRBV10-3
d_gene: NA
j_gene: TRBJ1-3
abundance: once
len: 15
CDR3nt: TGTGCCATCGCAAGGGACATCAGCTCTGGAAACACCATATATTTT
CDR3aa: CAIARDISSGNTIYF

v_gene: TRBV3-1
d_gene: TRBD1
j_gene: TRBJ2-1
abundance: few
len: 16
CDR3nt: TGTGCCAGCAGCCAAACCCAGACAGGGAAATTCAATGAGCAGTTCTTC
CDR3aa: CASSQTQTGKFNEQFF

v_gene: TRBV20-1
d_gene: TRBD2
j_gene: TRBJ2-1
abundance: few
len: 13
CDR3nt: TGCAGTGCTAGGATCCAGCGGGGCAATGAGCAGTTCTTC
CDR3aa: CSARIQRGNEQFF

v_gene: TRBV4-1
d_gene: NA
j_gene: TRBJ1-5
abundance: few
len: 15
CDR3nt: TGCGCCAGCAGCCAAGATGGACAGTCAAATCAGCCCCAGCATTTT
CDR3aa: CASSQDGQSNQPQHF

v_gene: TRBV7-9
d_gene: NA
j_gene: TRBJ1-2
abundance: NA
len: 14
CDR3nt: TGTGCCAGCAGCCCGGGGGACAACAACTATGGCTACACCTTC
CDR3aa: CASSPGDNNYGYTF

v_gene: TRBV7-9
d_gene: TRBD1
j_gene: TRBJ1-4
abundance: many
len: 17
CDR3nt: TGTGCCAGCAGCTTAGGGGTCGGCGCAGGGGGTAATGAAAAACTGTTTTTT
CDR3aa: CASSLGVGAGGNEKLFF

v_gene: TRBV7-9
d_gene: NA
j_gene: TRBJ2-1
abundance: many
len: 14
CDR3nt: TGTGCCAGCAGGGGCAGGGAGGACTACAATGAGCAGTTCTTC
CDR3aa: CASRGREDYNEQFF

v_gene: TRBV7-9
d_gene: TRBD2
j_gene: TRBJ2-1
abundance: few
len: 20
CDR3nt: TGTGCCAGCAGCAGAGTGTCACTAGCGGGAGAATTAGGGATCATGCATGAGCAGTTCTTC
CDR3aa: CASSRVSLAGELGIMHEQFF

v_gene: TRBV5-8
d_gene: NA
j_gene: TRBJ2-7
abundance: NA
len: 17
CDR3nt: TGTGCCAGCAGCTTAGACGGACTTGCGGGGAGCTCCTACGAGCAGTACTTC
CDR3aa: CASSLDGLAGSSYEQYF

v_gene: TRBV30
d_gene: NA
j_gene: TRBJ2-3
abundance: NA
len: 14
CDR3nt: TGTGCCTGGACTCCGGTGAAACGCACAGATACGCAGTATTTT
CDR3aa: CAWTPVKRTDTQYF

v_gene: TRBV20-1
d_gene: NA
j_gene: TRBJ2-7
abundance: many
len: 12
CDR3nt: TGCAGTGCTTACGCAGGGGCCTACGAGCAGTACTTC
CDR3aa: CSAYAGAYEQYF

v_gene: TRBV25-1
d_gene: NA
j_gene: TRBJ2-7
abundance: NA
len: 11
CDR3nt: TGTGCCAGCAATAGTTTCTACGAGCAGTACTTC
CDR3aa: CASNSFYEQYF

v_gene: TRBV20-1
d_gene: NA
j_gene: TRBJ2-3
abundance: few
len: 11
CDR3nt: TGCAGTGCCGAGGTGCTAGATACGCAGTATTTT
CDR3aa: CSAEVLDTQYF

v_gene: TRBV4-2
d_gene: TRBD2
j_gene: TRBJ2-1
abundance: few
len: 16
CDR3nt: TGTGCCAGCAGCCACCATACTAGCGGGACTAACAATGAGCAGTTCTTC
CDR3aa: CASSHHTSGTNNEQFF